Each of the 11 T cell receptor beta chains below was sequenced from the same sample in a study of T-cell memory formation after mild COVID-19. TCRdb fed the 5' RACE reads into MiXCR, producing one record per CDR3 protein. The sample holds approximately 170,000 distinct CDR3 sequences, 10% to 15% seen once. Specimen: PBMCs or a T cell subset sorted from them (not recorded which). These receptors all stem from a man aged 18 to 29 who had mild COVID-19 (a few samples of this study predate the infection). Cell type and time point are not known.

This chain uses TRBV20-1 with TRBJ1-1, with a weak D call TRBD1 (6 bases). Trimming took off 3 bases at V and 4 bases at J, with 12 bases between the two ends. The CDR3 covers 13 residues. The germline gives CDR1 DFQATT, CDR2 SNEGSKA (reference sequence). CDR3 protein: CSASRDRTTEAFF. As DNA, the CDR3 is TGCAGTGCTAGCCGCGACAGGACCACTGAAGCTTTCTTT.

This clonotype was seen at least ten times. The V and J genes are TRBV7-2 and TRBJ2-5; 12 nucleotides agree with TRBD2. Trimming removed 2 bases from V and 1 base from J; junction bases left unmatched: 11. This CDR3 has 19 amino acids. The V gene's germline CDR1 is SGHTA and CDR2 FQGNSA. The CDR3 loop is CASSLTGPSGGAPQETQYF. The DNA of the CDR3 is TGTGCCAGCAGCTTAACAGGGCCTAGCGGGGGGGCCCCCCAAGAGACCCAGTACTTC.

CDR3: CASSYDLQETQYF. DNA of the CDR3: TGTGCCAGCAGCTACGACTTACAAGAGACCCAGTACTTC. The rearrangement joins TRBV7-9 to TRBJ2-5; D remains unclear. The CDR3 covers 13 residues. CDR1 and CDR2 from the germline V gene are SEHNR and FQNEAQ (reference sequence). The V gene lost 4 bases and the J gene lost 2 bases, with 8 bases spanning the gap.

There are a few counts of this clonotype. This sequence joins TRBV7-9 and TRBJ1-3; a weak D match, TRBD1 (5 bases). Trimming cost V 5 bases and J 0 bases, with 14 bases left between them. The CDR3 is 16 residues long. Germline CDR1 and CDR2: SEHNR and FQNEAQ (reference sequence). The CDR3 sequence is CASSPRQLLSGNTIYF. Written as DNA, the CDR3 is TGTGCCAGCAGCCCCCGACAGCTACTCTCTGGAAACACCATATATTTT.

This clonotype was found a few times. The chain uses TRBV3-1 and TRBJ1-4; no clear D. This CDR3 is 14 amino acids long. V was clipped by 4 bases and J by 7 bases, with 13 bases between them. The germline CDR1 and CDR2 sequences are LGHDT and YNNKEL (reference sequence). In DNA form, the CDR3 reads TGTGCCAGCAGCCTCGGACCCCCGGGTGAAAAACTGTTTTTT. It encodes CASSLGPPGEKLFF.

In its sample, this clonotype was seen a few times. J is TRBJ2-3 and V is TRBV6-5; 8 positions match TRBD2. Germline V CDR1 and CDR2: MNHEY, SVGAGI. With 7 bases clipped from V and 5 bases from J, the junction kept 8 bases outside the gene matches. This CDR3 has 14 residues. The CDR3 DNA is TGTGCCAGCACTCTCCCCGGGGGGGGAGATACGCAGTATTTT. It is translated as CASTLPGGGDTQYF.

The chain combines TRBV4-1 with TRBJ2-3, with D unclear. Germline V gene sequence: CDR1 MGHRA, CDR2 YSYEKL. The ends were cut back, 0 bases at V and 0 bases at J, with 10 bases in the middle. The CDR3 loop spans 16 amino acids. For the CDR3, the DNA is TGCGCCAGCAGCCAAGATCGGAAGGCTAGCACAGATACGCAGTATTTT. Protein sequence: CASSQDRKASTDTQYF.

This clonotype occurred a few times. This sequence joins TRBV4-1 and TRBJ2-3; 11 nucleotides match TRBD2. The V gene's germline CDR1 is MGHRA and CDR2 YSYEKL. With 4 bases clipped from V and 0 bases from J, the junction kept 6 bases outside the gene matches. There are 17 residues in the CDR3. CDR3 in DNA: TGCGCCAGCAGCCTCACCAGGACTAGCGGGAGCACAGATACGCAGTATTTT. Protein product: CASSLTRTSGSTDTQYF.

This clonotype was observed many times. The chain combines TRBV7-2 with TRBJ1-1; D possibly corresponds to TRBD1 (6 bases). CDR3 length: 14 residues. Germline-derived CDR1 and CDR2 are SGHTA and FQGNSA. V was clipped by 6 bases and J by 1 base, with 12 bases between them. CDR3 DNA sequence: TGTGCCAGCAGTATCGGACAGCAGAACACTGAAGCTTTCTTT. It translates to CASSIGQQNTEAFF.

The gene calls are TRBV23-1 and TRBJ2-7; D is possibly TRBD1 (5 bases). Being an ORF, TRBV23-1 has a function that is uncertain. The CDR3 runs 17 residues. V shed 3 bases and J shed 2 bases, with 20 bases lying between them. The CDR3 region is CASSHSPGPNGTYEQYF. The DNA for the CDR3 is TGCGCCAGCAGTCACTCTCCAGGGCCGAATGGGACCTACGAGCAGTACTTC.

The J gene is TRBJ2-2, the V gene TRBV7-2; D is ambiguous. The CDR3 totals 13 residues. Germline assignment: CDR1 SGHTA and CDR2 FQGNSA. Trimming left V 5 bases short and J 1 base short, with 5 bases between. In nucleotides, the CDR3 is TGTGCCAGCAGCGGCAGGAACACCGGGGAGCTGTTTTTT. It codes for CASSGRNTGELFF.